This TCR beta chain was captured in a study of T cell clones after liver transplantation. Study background: Post-transplant blood was tracked for graft-donor-reactive T cell clones identified in a pre-transplant mixed lymphocyte reaction.

Germline CDR1 is SEHNR and CDR2 is FQNEAQ (reference sequence). V was cut by 2 bases and J by 6 bases, with 10 bases left in between. The CDR3 spans 13 residues. In regard to this clone: Its antigen remains unknown.

Some clones are missing from TCRdb's copy, which holds only in-frame ones; the method was immunoSEQ multiplex PCR. Among 20,000 to 30,000 clones, 55% to 70% were seen once, and the ten largest hold approximately 3%. Study results and limitations: In most of the 8 subjects, circulating graft-donor-reactive CD4 TCRbeta sequences fell significantly after transplant. Low donor cell numbers restricted donor-reactive repertoire measurement in a couple of subjects. Donor-reactive sequences fell more than third party-reactive ones, suggesting partial deletion.

The TCR was taken from a human donor who received a liver transplant. The rearrangement links TRBV7-9 to TRBJ1-1; D is unclear. The input for sequencing was CD4+ T cells from blood, taken before liver transplant. The CDR3 nucleotides are TGTGCCAGCAGCTTATGGGGAGAGCCTGAAGCTTTCTTT. Translated, it gives CASSLWGEPEAFF. Using reference TRBV7-9 and TRBJ1-1 for the parts outside the CDR3, the full variable domain is DTGVSQNPRHKITKRGQNVTFRCDPISEHNRLYWYRQTLGQGPEFLTYFQNEAQLEKSRLLSDRFSAERPKGSFSTLEIQRTEQGDSAMYLCASSLWGEPEAFFGQGTRLTVV.